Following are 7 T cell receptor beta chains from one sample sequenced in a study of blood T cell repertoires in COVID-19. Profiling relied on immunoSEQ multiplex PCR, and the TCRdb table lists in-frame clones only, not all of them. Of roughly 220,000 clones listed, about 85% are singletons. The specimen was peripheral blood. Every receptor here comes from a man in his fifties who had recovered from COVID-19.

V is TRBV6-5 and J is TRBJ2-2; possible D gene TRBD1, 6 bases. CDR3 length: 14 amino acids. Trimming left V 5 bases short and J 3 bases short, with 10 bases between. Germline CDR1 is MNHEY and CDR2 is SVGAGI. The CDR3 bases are TGTGCCAGCAGTACGGGACACTACACCGGGGAGCTGTTTTTT. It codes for CASSTGHYTGELFF.

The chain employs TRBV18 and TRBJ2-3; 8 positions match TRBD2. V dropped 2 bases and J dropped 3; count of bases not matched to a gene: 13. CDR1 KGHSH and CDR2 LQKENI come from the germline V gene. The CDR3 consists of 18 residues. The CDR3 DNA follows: TGTGCCAGCTCACCAGAGGGGAGCGGGAGTATAAGGACAGATACGCAGTATTTT. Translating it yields CASSPEGSGSIRTDTQYF.

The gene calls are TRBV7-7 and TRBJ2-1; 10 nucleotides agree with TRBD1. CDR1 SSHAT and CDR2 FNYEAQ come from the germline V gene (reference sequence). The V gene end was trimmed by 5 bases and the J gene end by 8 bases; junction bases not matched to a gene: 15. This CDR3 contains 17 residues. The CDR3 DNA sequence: TGTGCCAGCAGCATAAACTCCGGACAGGGGGTCAAGGATGAGCAGTTCTTC. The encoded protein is CASSINSGQGVKDEQFF.

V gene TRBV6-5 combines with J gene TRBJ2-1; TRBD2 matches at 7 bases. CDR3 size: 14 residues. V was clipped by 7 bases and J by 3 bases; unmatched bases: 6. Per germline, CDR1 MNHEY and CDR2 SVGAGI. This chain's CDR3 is CASTPSGNYNEQFF. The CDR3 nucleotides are TGTGCCAGCACCCCCAGCGGGAACTACAATGAGCAGTTCTTC.

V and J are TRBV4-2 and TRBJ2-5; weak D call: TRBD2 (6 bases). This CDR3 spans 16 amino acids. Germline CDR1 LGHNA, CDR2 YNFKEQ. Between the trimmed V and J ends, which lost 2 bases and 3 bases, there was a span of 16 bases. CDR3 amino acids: CASSQLDGREKETQYF. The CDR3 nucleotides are TGTGCCAGCAGCCAATTGGACGGACGGGAGAAAGAGACCCAGTACTTC.

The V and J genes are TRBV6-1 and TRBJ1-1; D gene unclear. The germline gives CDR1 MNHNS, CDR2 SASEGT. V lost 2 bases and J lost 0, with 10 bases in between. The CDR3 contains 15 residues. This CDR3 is CASSETLALNTEAFF. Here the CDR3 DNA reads TGTGCCAGCAGTGAAACTCTCGCCCTGAACACTGAAGCTTTCTTT.

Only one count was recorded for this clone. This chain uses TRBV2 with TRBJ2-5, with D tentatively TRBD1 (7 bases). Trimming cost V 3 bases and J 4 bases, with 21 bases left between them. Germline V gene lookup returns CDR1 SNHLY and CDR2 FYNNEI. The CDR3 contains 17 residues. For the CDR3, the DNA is TGTGCCAGCAGTGACAGGGGGGATGGATGGGTCGGAGAGACCCAGTACTTC. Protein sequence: CASSDRGDGWVGETQYF.